The 3 T cell receptor beta chains listed next were all sequenced from one sample in a study of vaccination effects on CD4 cells after COVID-19. No cognate antigen is known for these TCRs. TCRdb's table, derived via immunoSEQ multiplex PCR, lists solely in-frame clones and lacks some. The data contain 50,000 to 70,000 clones, approximately 70% of them singletons. It was after roughly ten days of culture that CD4+ T cells were isolated. Sequencing used CD4+ T cells from PBMCs cultured without peptide, obtained before COVID-19 vaccination. These receptors originate from a human donor who had a prior SARS-CoV-2 infection.

The V gene is TRBV18, the J gene TRBJ2-1, with D perhaps TRBD2 (8 bases). The CDR3 loop spans 18 amino acids. The germline V gene has CDR1 KGHSH and CDR2 LQKENI. Trimming shortened V by 3 bases and J by 6 bases, and 24 bases separated the two germline ends. The CDR3 DNA reads TGTGCCAGCTCACCGCCCTCGGGAGGGGGCTGGGGTTTCAATGAGCAGTTCTTC. Translated, it gives CASSPPSGGGWGFNEQFF. Looking up the rest from reference TRBV18 and TRBJ2-1 gives the full variable domain: NAGVMQNPRHLVRRRGQEARLRCSPMKGHSHVYWYRQLPEEGLKFMVYLQKENIIDESGMPKERFSAEFPKEGPSILRIQQVVRGDSAAYFCASSPPSGGGWGFNEQFFGPGTRLTVL.

This chain connects TRBV7-8 to TRBJ2-5; 8 bases fit TRBD2. The CDR3 covers 18 residues. Unmatched junction bases numbered 11, after V lost 0 bases and J lost 2 bases. Germline lookup yields CDR1 SGHVS and CDR2 FQNEAQ. In nucleotides, the CDR3 is TGTGCCAGCAGCTTAGCGGGCGGGGGGCCCTCAACGCAAGAGACCCAGTACTTC. Protein product: CASSLAGGGPSTQETQYF.

This clone was counted many times. This chain connects TRBV2 to TRBJ1-6; no firm D call. The V gene lost 4 bases and the J gene lost 13 bases, with 8 bases spanning the gap. The CDR3 loop spans 11 amino acids. Germline V lookup: CDR1 SNHLY, CDR2 FYNNEI. The CDR3 here is CASSADFPLHF. The CDR3 nucleotides read TGTGCCAGCAGTGCAGACTTTCCCCTCCACTTT.